This TCR beta chain was found in a study of T cell changes during pregnancy in multiple sclerosis. This CDR3 spans 13 amino acids. CDR1 is SQVTM, CDR2 ANQGSEA, per germline. The V gene lost 3 bases and the J gene lost 2 bases, with 8 bases spanning the gap. Measured with immunoSEQ multiplex PCR; TCRdb has only the in-frame clones, and not every one. The table has about 55,000 clones, 85% to 95% seen once. The TCR originated in a female donor with multiple sclerosis, enrolled in a pregnancy study. The V call is TRBV29-1, the J call TRBJ2-1, with D tentatively TRBD2 (5 bases). The input for sequencing was CD8+ T cells from peripheral blood mononuclear cells, taken in the second trimester of pregnancy. CDR3 sequence (DNA): TGCAGCGTTGAGTCCGGGGCCTACAATGAGCAGTTCTTC. It yields the protein CSVESGAYNEQFF.